These T cell receptor beta chains were read from a single sample in a study of CD8 T cells in Susac syndrome. TCRdb independently ran MiXCR on the immunoSEQ multiplex PCR reads; one entry per CDR3 protein. In the table there are some 450,000 distinct CDR3 sequences, approximately 85% of which are singletons. Sequenced material: CD8+ T cells from PBMCs. The receptors shown here come from a human donor with multiple sclerosis. CDR3s include the opening cysteine and the closing phenylalanine or tryptophan. Each record gives: CDR3 protein, V gene, J gene.

CATSRGPRTSGYEQYF	TRBV15	TRBJ2-7
CASGAGNSEAFF	TRBV6-5	TRBJ1-1
CSARGSSGTYEQYF	TRBV20-1	TRBJ2-7
CASSLWGGVEQAFF	TRBV27	TRBJ1-1
CSAREIGSGRLYNEQFF	TRBV20-1	TRBJ2-1
CASSPDPLATNEKLFF	TRBV12-3/TRBV12-4	TRBJ1-4
CASSKGWTEAFF	TRBV6-6	TRBJ1-1
CAWSNTYEQYF	TRBV30	TRBJ2-7
CAISEAGGTEAFF	TRBV10-3	TRBJ1-1
CASSSEWGETQYF	TRBV7-2	TRBJ2-5
CASRYTSGTYEQYF	TRBV6-2/TRBV6-3	TRBJ2-7
CASSSGTSGGAADTQYF	TRBV5-6	TRBJ2-3
CASSLISEGAVVDEQFF	TRBV13	TRBJ2-1
CASSYNRVYGYTF	TRBV6-5	TRBJ1-2
CASSQDGQSMNTEAFF	TRBV3-1	TRBJ1-1
CASKEGQGKGYTF	TRBV9	TRBJ1-2
CASSLDNGGYQADTQYF	TRBV11-2	TRBJ2-3
CSARDGGGPTGELFF	TRBV20-1	TRBJ2-2
CAISDRLGTYEQYF	TRBV10-3	TRBJ2-7
CASSQGHFTGELFF	TRBV4-1	TRBJ2-2